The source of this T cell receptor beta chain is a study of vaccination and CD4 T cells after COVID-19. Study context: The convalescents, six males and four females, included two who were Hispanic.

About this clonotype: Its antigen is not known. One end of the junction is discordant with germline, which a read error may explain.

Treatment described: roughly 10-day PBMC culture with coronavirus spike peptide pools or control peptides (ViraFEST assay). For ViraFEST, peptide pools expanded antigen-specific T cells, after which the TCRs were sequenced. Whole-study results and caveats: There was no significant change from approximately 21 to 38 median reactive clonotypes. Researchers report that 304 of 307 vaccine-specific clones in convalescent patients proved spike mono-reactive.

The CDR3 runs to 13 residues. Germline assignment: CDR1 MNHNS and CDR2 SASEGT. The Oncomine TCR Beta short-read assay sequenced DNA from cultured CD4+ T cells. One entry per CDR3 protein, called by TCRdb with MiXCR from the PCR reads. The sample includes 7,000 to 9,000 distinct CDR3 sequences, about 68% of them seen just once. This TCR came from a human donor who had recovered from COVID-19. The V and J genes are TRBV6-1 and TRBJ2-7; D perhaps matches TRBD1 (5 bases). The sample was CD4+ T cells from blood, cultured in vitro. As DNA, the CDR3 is TGCGCCAGCAGTGTCGGACACTTCTACGAGCAGTACTTC. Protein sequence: CASSVGHFYEQYF.